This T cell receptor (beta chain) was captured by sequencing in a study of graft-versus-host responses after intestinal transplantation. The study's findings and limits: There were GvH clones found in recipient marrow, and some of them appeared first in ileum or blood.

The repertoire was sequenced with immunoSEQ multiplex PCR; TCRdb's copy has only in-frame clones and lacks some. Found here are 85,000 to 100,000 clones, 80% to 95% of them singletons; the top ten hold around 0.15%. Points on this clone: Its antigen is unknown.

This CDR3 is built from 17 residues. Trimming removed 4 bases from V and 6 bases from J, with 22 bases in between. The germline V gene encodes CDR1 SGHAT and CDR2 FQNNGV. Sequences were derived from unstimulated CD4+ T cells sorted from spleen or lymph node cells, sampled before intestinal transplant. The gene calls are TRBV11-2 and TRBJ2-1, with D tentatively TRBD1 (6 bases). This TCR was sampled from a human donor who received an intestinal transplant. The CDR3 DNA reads TGTGCCAGCAGCTCAATACACGGGACAAGCCCCTCCAATGAGCAGTTCTTC. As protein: CASSSIHGTSPSNEQFF.